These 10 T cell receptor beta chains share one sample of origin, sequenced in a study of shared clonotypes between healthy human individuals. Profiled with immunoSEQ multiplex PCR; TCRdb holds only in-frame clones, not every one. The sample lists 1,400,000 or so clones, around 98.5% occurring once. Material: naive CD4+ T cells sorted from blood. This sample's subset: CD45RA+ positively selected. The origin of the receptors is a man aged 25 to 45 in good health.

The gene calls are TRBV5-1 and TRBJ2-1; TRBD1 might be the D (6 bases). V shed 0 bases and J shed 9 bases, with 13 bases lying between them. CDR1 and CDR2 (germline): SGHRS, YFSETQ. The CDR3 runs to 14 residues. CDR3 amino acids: CASSLVQGSSEQFF. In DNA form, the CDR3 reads TGCGCCAGCAGCTTGGTGCAGGGGTCCAGTGAGCAGTTCTTC. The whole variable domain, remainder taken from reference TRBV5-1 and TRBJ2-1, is KAGVTQTPRYLIKTRGQQVTLSCSPISGHRSVSWYQQTPGQGLQFLFEYFSETQRNKGNFPGRFSGRQFSNSRSEMNVSTLELGDSALYLCASSLVQGSSEQFFGPGTRLTVL.

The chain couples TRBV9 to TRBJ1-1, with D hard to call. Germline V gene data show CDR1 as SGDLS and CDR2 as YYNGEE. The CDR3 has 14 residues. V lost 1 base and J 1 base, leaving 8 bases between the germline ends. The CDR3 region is CASSVISGNTEAFF. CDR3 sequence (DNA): TGTGCCAGCAGCGTAATTTCGGGGAACACTGAAGCTTTCTTT.

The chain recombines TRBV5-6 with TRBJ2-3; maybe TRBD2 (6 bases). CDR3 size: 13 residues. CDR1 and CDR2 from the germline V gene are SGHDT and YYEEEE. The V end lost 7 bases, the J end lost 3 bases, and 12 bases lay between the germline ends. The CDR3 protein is CASQSAGTDTQYF. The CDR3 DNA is TGTGCCAGCCAATCGGCGGGGACAGATACGCAGTATTTT.

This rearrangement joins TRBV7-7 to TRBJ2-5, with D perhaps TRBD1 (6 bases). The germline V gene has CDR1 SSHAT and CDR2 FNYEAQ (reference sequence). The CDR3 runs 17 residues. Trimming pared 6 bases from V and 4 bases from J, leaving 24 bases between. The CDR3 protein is CASSPILTPTGTETQYF. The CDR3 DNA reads TGTGCCAGCAGTCCTATACTAACCCCGACAGGTACAGAGACCCAGTACTTC.

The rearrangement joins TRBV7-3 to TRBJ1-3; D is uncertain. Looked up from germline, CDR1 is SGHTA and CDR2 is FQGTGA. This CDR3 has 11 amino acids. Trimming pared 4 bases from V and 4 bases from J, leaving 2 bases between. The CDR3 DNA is TGTGCCAGCAGCTCAGGAAACACCATATATTTT. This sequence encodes CASSSGNTIYF.

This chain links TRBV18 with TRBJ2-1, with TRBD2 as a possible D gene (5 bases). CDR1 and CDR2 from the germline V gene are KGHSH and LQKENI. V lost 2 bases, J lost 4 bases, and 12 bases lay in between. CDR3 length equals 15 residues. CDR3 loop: CASSPAGPGYNEQFF. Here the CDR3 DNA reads TGTGCCAGCTCACCAGCTGGGCCGGGATACAATGAGCAGTTCTTC.

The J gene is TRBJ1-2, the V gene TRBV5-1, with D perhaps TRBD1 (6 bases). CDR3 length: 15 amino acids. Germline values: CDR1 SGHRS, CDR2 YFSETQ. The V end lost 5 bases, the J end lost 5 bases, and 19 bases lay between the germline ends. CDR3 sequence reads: CASSDVPRGVYGYTF. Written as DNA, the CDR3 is TGCGCCAGCAGTGATGTTCCCAGGGGCGTTTATGGCTACACCTTC.

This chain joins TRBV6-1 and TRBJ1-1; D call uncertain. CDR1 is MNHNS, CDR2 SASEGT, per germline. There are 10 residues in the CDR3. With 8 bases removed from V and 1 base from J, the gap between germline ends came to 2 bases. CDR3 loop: CASGNTEAFF. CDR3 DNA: TGTGCCAGCGGGAACACTGAAGCTTTCTTT.

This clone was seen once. This CDR3 reads CASSPRGAGRVLGNEQFF. DNA of the CDR3: TGTGCCAGCAGCCCAAGGGGGGCCGGGAGAGTCTTAGGCAATGAGCAGTTCTTC. The chain joins TRBV5-4 to TRBJ2-1; tentatively, D is TRBD1 or TRBD2 (6 bases each). The CDR3 runs 18 residues. The germline CDR1 and CDR2 sequences are SGHNT and YYREEE (reference sequence). Trimming stripped 4 bases from V and 6 bases from J, with 26 bases between.

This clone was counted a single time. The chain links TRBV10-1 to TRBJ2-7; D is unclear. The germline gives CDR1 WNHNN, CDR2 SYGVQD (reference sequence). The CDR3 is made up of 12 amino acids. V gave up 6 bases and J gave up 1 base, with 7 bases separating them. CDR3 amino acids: CASSENSYEQYF. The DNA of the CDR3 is TGCGCCAGCAGCGAGAATTCCTACGAGCAGTACTTC.